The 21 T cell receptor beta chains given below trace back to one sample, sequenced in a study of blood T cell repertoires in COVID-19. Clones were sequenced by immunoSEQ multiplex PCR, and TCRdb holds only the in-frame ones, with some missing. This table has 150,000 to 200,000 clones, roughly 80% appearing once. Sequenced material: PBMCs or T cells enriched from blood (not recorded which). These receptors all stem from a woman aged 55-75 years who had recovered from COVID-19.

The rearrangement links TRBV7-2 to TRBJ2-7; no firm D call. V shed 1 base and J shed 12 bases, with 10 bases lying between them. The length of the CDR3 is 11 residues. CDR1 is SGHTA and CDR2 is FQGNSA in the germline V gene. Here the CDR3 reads CASSLGVRSYF. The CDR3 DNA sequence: TGTGCCAGCAGCTTAGGGGTCAGGTCGTACTTC.

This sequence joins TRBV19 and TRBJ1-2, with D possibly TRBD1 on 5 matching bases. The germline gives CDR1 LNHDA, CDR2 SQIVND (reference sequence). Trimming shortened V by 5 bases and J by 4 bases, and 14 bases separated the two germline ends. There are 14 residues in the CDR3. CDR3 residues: CASSPAPGPYGYTF. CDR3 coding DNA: TGTGCCAGTAGTCCAGCCCCAGGGCCCTATGGCTACACCTTC.

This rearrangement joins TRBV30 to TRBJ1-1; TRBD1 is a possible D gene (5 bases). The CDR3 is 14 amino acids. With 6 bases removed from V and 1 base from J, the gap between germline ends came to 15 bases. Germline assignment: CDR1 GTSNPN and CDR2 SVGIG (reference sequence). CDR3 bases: TGTGCCTGTATGGTAAGGGGCGCGAACACTGAAGCTTTCTTT. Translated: CACMVRGANTEAFF.

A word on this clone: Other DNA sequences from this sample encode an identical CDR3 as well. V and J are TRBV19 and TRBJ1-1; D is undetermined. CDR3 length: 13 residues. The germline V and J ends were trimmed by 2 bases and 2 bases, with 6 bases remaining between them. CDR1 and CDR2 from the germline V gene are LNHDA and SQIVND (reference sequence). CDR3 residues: CASSINSNTEAFF. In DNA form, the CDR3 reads TGTGCCAGTAGTATAAACAGTAACACTGAAGCTTTCTTT.

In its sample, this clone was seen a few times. CDR3 sequence reads: CASSSSLGGVADTQYF. In nucleotides, the CDR3 is TGTGCCAGCAGCTCCTCCCTAGGGGGGGTCGCAGATACGCAGTATTTT. The chain recombines TRBV7-7 with TRBJ2-3; maybe TRBD2 (7 bases). The CDR3 is made up of 16 amino acids. Trimming pared 4 bases from V and 4 bases from J, leaving 18 bases between. Germline-derived CDR1 and CDR2 are SSHAT and FNYEAQ (reference sequence).

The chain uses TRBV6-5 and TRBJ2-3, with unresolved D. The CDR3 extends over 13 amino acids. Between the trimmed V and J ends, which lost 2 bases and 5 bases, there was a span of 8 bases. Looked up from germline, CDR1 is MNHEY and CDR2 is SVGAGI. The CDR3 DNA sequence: TGTGCCAGCAGTTACCGCGTAATAGATACGCAGTATTTT. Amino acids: CASSYRVIDTQYF.

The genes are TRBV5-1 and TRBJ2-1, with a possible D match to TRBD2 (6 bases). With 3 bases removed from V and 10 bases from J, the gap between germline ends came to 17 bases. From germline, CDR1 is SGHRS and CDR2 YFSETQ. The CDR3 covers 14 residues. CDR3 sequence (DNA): TGCGCCAGCAGCTCCAAGTACGAAGGACTAGAGCAGTTCTTC. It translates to CASSSKYEGLEQFF.

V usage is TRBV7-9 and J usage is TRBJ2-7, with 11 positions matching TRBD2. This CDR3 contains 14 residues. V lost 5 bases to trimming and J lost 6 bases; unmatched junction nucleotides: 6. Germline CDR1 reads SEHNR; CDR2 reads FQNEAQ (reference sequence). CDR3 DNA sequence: TGTGCCAGCAGCGAGGGACTAGCGGACACCGAGCAGTACTTC. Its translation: CASSEGLADTEQYF.

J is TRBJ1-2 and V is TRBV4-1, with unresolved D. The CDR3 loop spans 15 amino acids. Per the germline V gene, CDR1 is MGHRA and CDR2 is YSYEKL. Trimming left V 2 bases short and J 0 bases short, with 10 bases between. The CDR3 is CASSQPLQTNYGYTF. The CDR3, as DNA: TGCGCCAGCAGCCAACCCCTACAGACTAACTATGGCTACACCTTC.

DNA for the CDR3: TGTGCCAGCAGCCGATCGGACAGTCGTGGAAACACCATATATTTT. It is translated as CASSRSDSRGNTIYF. V usage is TRBV3-1 (or the pseudogene TRBV3-2) and J usage is TRBJ1-3, with TRBD1 as a possible D gene (6 bases). V was pared by 4 bases and J by 3 bases, with 13 bases between. In germline, CDR1 is LGHDT, CDR2 YNNKEL (reference sequence). The CDR3 is 15 residues long.

In nucleotides, the CDR3 is TGTGCCACCAGCGGAGCATTACTCCAGGGAGAGCAGTACTTC. Protein sequence: CATSGALLQGEQYF. This chain uses TRBV15 with TRBJ2-7, with TRBD1 as a possible D gene (5 bases). The CDR3 runs to 14 residues. V was clipped by 5 bases and J by 7 bases, with 18 bases between them. Germline values: CDR1 LNHNV, CDR2 YYDKDF (reference sequence).

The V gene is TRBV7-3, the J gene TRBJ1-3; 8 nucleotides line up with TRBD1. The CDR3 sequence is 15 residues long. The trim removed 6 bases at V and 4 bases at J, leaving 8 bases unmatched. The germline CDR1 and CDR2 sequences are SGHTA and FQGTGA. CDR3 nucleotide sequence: TGTGCCAGCAGAAAGACAGGGGTGAGAGGAAACACCATATATTTT. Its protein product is CASRKTGVRGNTIYF.

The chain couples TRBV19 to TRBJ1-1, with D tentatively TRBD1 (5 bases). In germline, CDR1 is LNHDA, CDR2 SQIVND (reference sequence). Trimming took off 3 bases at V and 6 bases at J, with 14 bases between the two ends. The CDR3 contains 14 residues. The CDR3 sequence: CASSIQGSSAEAFF. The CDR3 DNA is TGTGCCAGTAGTATTCAGGGTTCTTCGGCTGAAGCTTTCTTT.

The DNA for the CDR3 is TGTGCCAGCAGTCCGGGACTAGCGGGGGGAAGCACAGATACGCAGTATTTT. As protein: CASSPGLAGGSTDTQYF. This chain connects TRBV2 to TRBJ2-3; 15 nucleotides match TRBD2. V lost 5 bases and J lost 0; bases outside the gene matches: 3. This CDR3 has 17 residues. CDR1 is SNHLY, CDR2 FYNNEI, per germline. The full variable domain, with the rest looked up from reference TRBV2 and TRBJ2-3, is EPEVTQTPSHQVTQMGQEVILRCVPISNHLYFYWYRQILGQKVEFLVSFYNNEISEKSEIFDDQFSVERPDGSNFTLKIRSTKLEDSAMYFCASSPGLAGGSTDTQYFGPGTRLTVL.

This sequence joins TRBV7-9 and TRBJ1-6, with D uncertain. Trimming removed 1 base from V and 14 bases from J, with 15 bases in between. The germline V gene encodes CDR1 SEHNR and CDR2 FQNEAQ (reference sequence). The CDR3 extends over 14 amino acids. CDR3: CASSLDGSGVTLHF. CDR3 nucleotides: TGTGCCAGCAGCTTAGATGGTAGTGGTGTCACCCTCCACTTT.

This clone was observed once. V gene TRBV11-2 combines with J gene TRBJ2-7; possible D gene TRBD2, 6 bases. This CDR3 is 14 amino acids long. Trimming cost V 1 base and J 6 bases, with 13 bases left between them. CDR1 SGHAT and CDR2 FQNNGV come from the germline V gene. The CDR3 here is CASSLGWGLPEQYF. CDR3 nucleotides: TGTGCCAGCAGCTTAGGATGGGGACTGCCCGAGCAGTACTTC.

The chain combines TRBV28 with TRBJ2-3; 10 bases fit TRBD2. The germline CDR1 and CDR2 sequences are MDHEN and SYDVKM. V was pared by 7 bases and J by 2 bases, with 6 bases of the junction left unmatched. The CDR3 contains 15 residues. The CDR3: CASNSGGADTDTQYF. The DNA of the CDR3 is TGTGCCAGCAACAGCGGGGGGGCTGACACAGATACGCAGTATTTT.

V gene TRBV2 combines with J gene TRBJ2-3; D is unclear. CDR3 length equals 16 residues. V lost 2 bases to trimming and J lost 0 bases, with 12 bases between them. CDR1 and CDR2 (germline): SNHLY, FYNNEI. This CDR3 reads CASSELGRDSTDTQYF. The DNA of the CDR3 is TGTGCCAGCAGTGAACTGGGCAGAGATAGCACAGATACGCAGTATTTT.

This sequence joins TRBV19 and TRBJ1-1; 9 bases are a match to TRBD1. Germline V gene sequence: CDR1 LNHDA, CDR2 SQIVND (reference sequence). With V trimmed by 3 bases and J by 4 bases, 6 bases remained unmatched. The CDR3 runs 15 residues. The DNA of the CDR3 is TGTGCCAGTAGTATGGGACAGGGCGGGCTCACTGAAGCTTTCTTT. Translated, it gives CASSMGQGGLTEAFF.

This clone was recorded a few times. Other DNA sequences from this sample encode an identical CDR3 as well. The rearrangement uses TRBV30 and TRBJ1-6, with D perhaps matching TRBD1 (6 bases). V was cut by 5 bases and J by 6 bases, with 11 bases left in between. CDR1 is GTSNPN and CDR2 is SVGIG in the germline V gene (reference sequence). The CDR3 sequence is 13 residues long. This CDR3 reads CAWSGTPNSPLHF. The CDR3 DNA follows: TGTGCCTGGTCCGGGACACCTAATTCACCCCTCCACTTT.

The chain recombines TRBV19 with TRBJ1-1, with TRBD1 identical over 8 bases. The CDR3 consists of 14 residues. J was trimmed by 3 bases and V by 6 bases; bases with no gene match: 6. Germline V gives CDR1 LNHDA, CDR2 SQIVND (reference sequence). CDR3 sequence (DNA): TGTGCCAGTAGCTGGGACAGGACCTACACTGAAGCTTTCTTT. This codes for CASSWDRTYTEAFF.